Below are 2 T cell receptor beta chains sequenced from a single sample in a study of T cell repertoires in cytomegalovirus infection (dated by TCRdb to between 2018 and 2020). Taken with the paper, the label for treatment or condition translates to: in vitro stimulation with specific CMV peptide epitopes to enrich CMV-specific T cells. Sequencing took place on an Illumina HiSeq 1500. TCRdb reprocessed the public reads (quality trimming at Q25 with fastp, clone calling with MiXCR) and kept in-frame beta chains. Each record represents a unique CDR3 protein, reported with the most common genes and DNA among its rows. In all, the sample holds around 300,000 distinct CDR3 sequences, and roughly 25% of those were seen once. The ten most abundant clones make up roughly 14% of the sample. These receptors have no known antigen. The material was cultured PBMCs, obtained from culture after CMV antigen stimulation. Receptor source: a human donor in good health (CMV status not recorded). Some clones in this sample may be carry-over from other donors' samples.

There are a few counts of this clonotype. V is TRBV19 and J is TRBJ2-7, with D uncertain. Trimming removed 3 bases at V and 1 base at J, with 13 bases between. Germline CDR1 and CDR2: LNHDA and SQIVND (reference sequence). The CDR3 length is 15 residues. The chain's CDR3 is CASSISLSPSYEQYV. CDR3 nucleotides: TGTGCCAGTAGTATTTCACTATCCCCGTCCTACGAGCAGTACGTC.

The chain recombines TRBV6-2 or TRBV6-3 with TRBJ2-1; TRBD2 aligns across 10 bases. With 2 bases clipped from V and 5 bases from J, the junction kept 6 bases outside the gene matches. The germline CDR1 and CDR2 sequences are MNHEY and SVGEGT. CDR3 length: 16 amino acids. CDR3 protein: CASSYVILAGDNEQFF. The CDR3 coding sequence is TGTGCCAGCAGTTACGTTATTCTAGCGGGGGACAATGAGCAGTTCTTC.